This record covers a single TCR beta chain. The target antigen is unknown. The data derive from a study of cytomegalovirus exposure and HLA in healthy donors. Trimming removed 6 bases from V and 4 bases from J; junction bases left unmatched: 11. The CDR3 extends over 15 amino acids. In germline, CDR1 is SNHLY, CDR2 FYNNEI. 13 Jbeta primers and 60 Vbeta primers were used for the PCR. Original methodology: Approximately 79 million unique TCR beta chains, roughly 11 million of them shared, were counted by a later analysis. TCRdb's table, derived via immunoSEQ multiplex PCR, lists solely in-frame clones and lacks some. V and J calls and clone size come straight from that table; D and trimming were deduced from the DNA. The sample yields over 100,000 clones, over 60% seen once. Study-level findings and limits: Sequencing depth across donors, presence/absence analyses assumed, was roughly uniform. TCR beta chains numbering about 160 were designated cytomegalovirus-associated.

The clonotype comes from a woman between 18 and 30 years old in good health and CMV-seropositive. Sequencing input: PBMCs. V usage is TRBV2 and J usage is TRBJ2-5; 7 nucleotides line up with TRBD2. CDR3 sequence reads: CASRTGAGVGETQYF. The CDR3 nucleotides are TGTGCCAGCAGAACTGGGGCGGGAGTTGGAGAGACCCAGTACTTC. The variable domain in full, with the rest retrieved from reference TRBV2 and TRBJ2-5, is EPEVTQTPSHQVTQMGQEVILRCVPISNHLYFYWYRQILGQKVEFLVSFYNNEISEKSEIFDDQFSVERPDGSNFTLKIRSTKLEDSAMYFCASRTGAGVGETQYFGPGTRLLVL.